This TCR beta chain was found in a study of tumor and adjacent non-tumor tissue in lung cancer. Study information: Patients were aged about 31 to 85, roughly nine men and about five women, stage I to III.

The germline gives CDR1 SGHAT, CDR2 FQNNGV. The CDR3 loop spans 17 amino acids. TCRbeta libraries were built with three rounds of nested PCR, modified from ARM-PCR. TCRdb fed the multiplex PCR reads into MiXCR, producing one record per CDR3 protein. The sample holds some 78,000 distinct CDR3 sequences, around 86% seen once. Whole-study findings and limits: Tumor tissue had significantly higher TCR diversity than normal lung. Patients with more diverse tumor TCRs had worse survival.

RNA was extracted from bulk tissue without any cell sorting. Chemotherapy-naive patients with new lung cancer underwent thoracic surgery in China, August–November 2014. A remark on this clonotype: Its matching antigen is unknown. The junction does not match germline at one end; this may be a read error.

The receptor's source is a woman aged 45-60 years with non-small cell lung cancer. The V call is TRBV11-2, the J call TRBJ2-3; 11 bases match TRBD2. Sequencing input: lung tumor tissue. The CDR3 spells CASSLSIAGGPTDMQYF. The CDR3 DNA follows: TGTGCCAGCAGCTTATCCATAGCGGGAGGGCCGACAGATATGCAGTATTTT.